The sequence of this T cell receptor (beta chain) was determined in a study of T cells after yellow fever vaccination. Findings of the study overall: A large majority of primary-vaccination clones showed up again after the booster (approximately 96% CD4, 75% to 90% CD8).

This CDR3 has 14 amino acids. The V end lost 1 base, the J end lost 5 bases, and 14 bases lay between the germline ends. The germline CDR1 and CDR2 sequences are DFQATT and SNEGSKA (reference sequence). Details on this clonotype: Its specificity is not known.

TCRdb re-called the 5' RACE reads through MiXCR, storing one row per CDR3 protein. The sample has hundreds of thousands of distinct CDR3 sequences, around 6.5% seen once; the top ten hold 14% to 15%. Sample: PBMCs, taken 5 days after the yellow fever booster vaccination. This sequence was found in a young man who received the YFV17D yellow fever vaccine. The rearrangement uses TRBV20-1 and TRBJ2-5; D is possibly TRBD1 (5 bases). The CDR3 is CSARAAQPGETQYF. The CDR3 coding sequence is TGCAGTGCTAGAGCCGCGCAGCCAGGGGAGACCCAGTACTTC.